The TCR beta chain described here comes from a study of shared clonotypes between healthy human individuals. The data were produced by immunoSEQ multiplex PCR, yet TCRdb's version contains in-frame clones alone and is incomplete. The sample gives around 1 million clones, 60% to 85% of which show up once; approximately 1.5% is in the top ten. Germline assignment: CDR1 MGHDK and CDR2 SYGVNS. This CDR3 has 15 residues. V was shortened by 6 bases and J by 4 bases, with 16 bases between the two germline ends. This chain uses TRBV25-1 with TRBJ2-1, with D tentatively TRBD1 or TRBD2 (6 bases each). This TCR came from a man younger than 35 in good health. The sequenced sample consisted of memory CD4+ T cells sorted from blood. Subset: CD45RA-negative fraction. Here the CDR3 DNA reads TGTGCCAGCAGCCGAGGGGGGATGGGTTACAATGAGCAGTTCTTC. It yields the protein CASSRGGMGYNEQFF.